This TCR beta chain was captured by sequencing in a study of Ad26.COV2.S vaccination and SARS-CoV-2 variants. The wider study: Ad26.COV2.S, an intramuscular injection, was given once or twice 56 days apart.

The CDR3 spans 16 residues. CDR1 is LNHDA and CDR2 is SQIVND in the germline V gene (reference sequence). V gave up 10 bases and J gave up 4 bases, with 22 bases separating them. As to treatment: approximately 18 received Ad26.COV2.S at low or high dose, single or two shots; 5 received placebo; per-sample allocation not given. Specimens were obtained on day 63 following the first vaccine or placebo injection. Sequencing was performed with immunoSEQ multiplex PCR; in TCRdb, only in-frame clones are kept and a portion is missing. The data contain roughly 500,000 clones, around 88% of them singletons. Overall study results and limits: Participants given vaccine showed non-spike TCR breadth similar to that of placebo recipients.

A remark on this clone: The antigen is undetermined.

The J gene is TRBJ1-4, the V gene TRBV19; no firm D call. The material was peripheral blood, obtained in a trial of Ad26.COV2.S vaccine versus placebo. This TCR was recovered from a person between 18 and 59 years old who received the Ad26.COV2.S COVID-19 vaccine or a placebo. The CDR3 loop reads CATSSIEAGLNEKLFF. The DNA for the CDR3 is TGTGCCACCTCCTCTATAGAGGCGGGCCTTAATGAAAAACTGTTTTTT.